These T cell receptor beta chains were read from a single sample in a study of shared clonotypes between healthy human individuals. The protocol was immunoSEQ multiplex PCR, while the TCRdb copy is restricted to in-frame clones and leaves out a portion. The sample holds some 1.5 million clones, around 97% seen once. The specimen sequenced was naive CD4+ T cells sorted from blood. The receptors shown here come from a man younger than 45 in good health. The CDR3 runs from the conserved cysteine through the conserved F or W. Each record gives: J gene, V gene, clone size, D gene, CDR3 length, CDR3 DNA, CDR3 protein. D genes are given only for firm matches. Clone size is stated in some rows and not others, as once, few, many or a class when expanded.

>TRBJ1-2|TRBV27|-|TRBD1|13
TGTGCCAGCAGTTTTATCAGGGGGCATGGCTACACCTTC
CASSFIRGHGYTF
>TRBJ1-1|TRBV7-9|few|-|13
TGTGCCAGCAGCTTAGAGGGGAGCACTGAAGCTTTCTTT
CASSLEGSTEAFF
>TRBJ1-2|TRBV28|-|-|15
TGTGCCAGCAGTTTTGGGGGGGGAGTGATCTATGGCTACACCTTC
CASSFGGGVIYGYTF
>TRBJ1-3|TRBV10-2|-|TRBD1|15
TGCGCCAGCAGTGAGTGGGACAGGGCTGGAAACACCATATATTTT
CASSEWDRAGNTIYF
>TRBJ2-1|TRBV5-1|-|-|15
TGCGCCAGCAGCATATCCGGGACCACCGTCAATGAGCAGTTCTTC
CASSISGTTVNEQFF
>TRBJ1-5|TRBV9|few|-|13
TGTGCCAGCAGCGTTGAACCAGGTCAGCCCCAGCATTTT
CASSVEPGQPQHF
>TRBJ2-2|TRBV7-8|-|-|20
TGTGCCAGCAGCTTAGCGAGGGCACCCGGAGGGGGTAATTCCACCGGGGAGCTGTTTTTT
CASSLARAPGGGNSTGELFF
>TRBJ1-5|TRBV28|-|-|13
TGTGCCAGCAGCCGGGGAGGGCATCAGCCCCAGCATTTT
CASSRGGHQPQHF
>TRBJ2-7|TRBV4-2|-|-|13
TGTGCCAGCAGCCAGTTTCCGATGAACGAGCAGTACTTC
CASSQFPMNEQYF
>TRBJ1-2|TRBV28|once|TRBD1|16
TGTGCCAGCAGAGTTTCCGCGGGGACAGGGTCCTATGGCTACACCTTC
CASRVSAGTGSYGYTF
>TRBJ2-1|TRBV5-1|-|TRBD2|16
TGCGCCAGCAGCTTGCCCCTAGCGGCCCAGGGCAATGAGCAGTTCTTC
CASSLPLAAQGNEQFF